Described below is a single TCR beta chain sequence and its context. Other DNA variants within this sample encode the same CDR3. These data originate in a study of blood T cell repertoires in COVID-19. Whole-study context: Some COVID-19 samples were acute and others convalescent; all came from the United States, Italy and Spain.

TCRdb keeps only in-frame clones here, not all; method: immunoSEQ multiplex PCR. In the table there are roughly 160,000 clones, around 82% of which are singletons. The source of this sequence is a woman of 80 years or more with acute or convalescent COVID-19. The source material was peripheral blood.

In nucleotides, the CDR3 is TGCAGCGTTGCCCGCGGGGGCGACAATGAGCAGTTCTTC. Encoded protein: CSVARGGDNEQFF. This chain joins TRBV29-1 and TRBJ2-1; a possible D gene is TRBD2 (7 bases). The CDR3 totals 13 residues. V was trimmed by 4 bases and J by 5 bases, leaving 12 bases between them. Germline values: CDR1 SQVTM, CDR2 ANQGSEA.